A single sample gave rise to the 9 T cell receptor beta chains below, sequenced in a study of cytomegalovirus exposure and HLA in healthy donors. Repertoires were generated with immunoSEQ multiplex PCR, while TCRdb's copy carries only in-frame clones and drops some. The profile shows tens of thousands of clones, approximately 90% of them singletons. What was sequenced was PBMCs. Receptors were obtained from a young man in good health and CMV-seronegative.

The V and J genes are TRBV5-4 and TRBJ1-1, with D tentatively TRBD1 (6 bases). This CDR3 has 16 amino acids. Trimming cost V 4 bases and J 6 bases, with 22 bases left between them. In germline, CDR1 is SGHNT, CDR2 YYREEE (reference sequence). The CDR3: CASSIIPGQGTAEAFF. The CDR3 DNA reads TGTGCCAGCAGCATAATTCCGGGACAAGGGACCGCTGAAGCTTTCTTT.

V and J are TRBV10-3 and TRBJ1-1; 7 positions match TRBD1. V lost 6 bases and J lost 8; bases outside the gene matches: 6. There are 12 residues in the CDR3. The germline gives CDR1 ENHRY, CDR2 SYGVKD. Here the CDR3 DNA reads TGTGCCATCAGAGAAACGACAGGGGAAGCTTTCTTT. It specifies CAIRETTGEAFF.

This rearrangement joins TRBV18 to TRBJ1-5, with 10 positions matching TRBD1. This CDR3 contains 18 residues. V was pared by 4 bases and J by 0 bases, with 9 bases of the junction left unmatched. Germline lookup yields CDR1 KGHSH and CDR2 LQKENI. Here the CDR3 reads CASSQTGQGDNSNQPQHF. CDR3 in DNA: TGTGCCAGCTCACAAACCGGACAGGGGGATAATAGCAATCAGCCCCAGCATTTT. Full variable domain (missing parts from reference TRBV18 and TRBJ1-5): NAGVMQNPRHLVRRRGQEARLRCSPMKGHSHVYWYRQLPEEGLKFMVYLQKENIIDESGMPKERFSAEFPKEGPSILRIQQVVRGDSAAYFCASSQTGQGDNSNQPQHFGDGTRLSIL.

The chain links TRBV28 to TRBJ1-4; D possibly corresponds to TRBD1 (5 bases). The germline V gene has CDR1 MDHEN and CDR2 SYDVKM. CDR3 length: 15 residues. Trimming stripped 5 bases from V and 3 bases from J, with 13 bases between. The CDR3 nucleotides read TGTGCCAGCAGTCATCAGGGTTCAGCTAATGAAAAACTGTTTTTT. This gives the protein CASSHQGSANEKLFF.

This chain links TRBV6-6 with TRBJ2-7; perhaps TRBD1 as D (5 bases). Germline V lookup: CDR1 MNHNY, CDR2 SVGAGI (reference sequence). V lost 6 bases to trimming and J lost 5 bases, with 11 bases between them. This CDR3 contains 12 residues. CDR3 residues: CASRDNFDEQYF. The CDR3 DNA reads as TGTGCCAGCAGGGACAACTTCGACGAGCAGTACTTC.

The chain joins TRBV2 to TRBJ2-3, with TRBD2 matching over 10 bases. The germline V gene has CDR1 SNHLY and CDR2 FYNNEI. This CDR3 has 18 residues. J gave up 5 bases and V 2 bases, and 13 bases lay outside the gene matches. The CDR3 region has the DNA TGTGCCAGCAGTGAACTCCGGGGCCTAGCGGGAGTTGGAGATACGCAGTATTTT. Its translation is CASSELRGLAGVGDTQYF.

Here the CDR3 reads CASSLVAGGSTEAFF. CDR3 in DNA: TGTGCCAGCAGTTTAGTCGCGGGGGGAAGCACTGAAGCTTTCTTT. The chain combines TRBV27 with TRBJ1-1, with D perhaps matching TRBD1 (5 bases). The CDR3 contains 15 residues. The V gene's germline CDR1 is MNHEY and CDR2 SMNVEV (reference sequence). V shed 2 bases and J shed 4 bases, with 14 bases lying between them.

The chain carries TRBV13 and TRBJ2-7, with D possibly matching TRBD2 (5 bases). The CDR3 is made up of 16 amino acids. Germline CDR1 reads PRHDT; CDR2 reads FYEKMQ (reference sequence). V dropped 5 bases and J dropped 1 base, with 18 bases sitting between them. CDR3 sequence reads: CASSPPRGGRSYEQYF. As DNA, the CDR3 is TGTGCCAGCAGCCCCCCCCGCGGCGGGCGTTCCTACGAGCAGTACTTC.

The rearrangement uses TRBV7-2 and TRBJ1-4, with 11 bases fitting TRBD1. The junction had 15 bases not matched to a gene; V was cut back by 4 bases and J by 8 bases. The CDR3 extends over 18 amino acids. Germline CDR1 SGHTA, CDR2 FQGNSA. CDR3 protein: CASSSIRPWTGGLEKLFF. In nucleotides, the CDR3 is TGTGCCAGCAGCTCCATCCGCCCGTGGACAGGGGGCTTAGAAAAACTGTTTTTT.